Listed here are 20 T cell receptor beta chains from one sample, sequenced in a study of T cell responses to AZD1222 COVID-19 vaccine. Method: immunoSEQ multiplex PCR; TCRdb's copy keeps in-frame clones and lacks some. This table holds more than 120,000 clones, around 94% found once. The sequencing here drew on peripheral blood, taken 28 days after the second AZD1222 dose. Receptor source: an adult who received the AZD1222 COVID-19 vaccine.

The rearrangement links TRBV28 to TRBJ1-4, with 7 bases matching TRBD1. The V gene end was trimmed by 2 bases and the J gene end by 4 bases; junction bases not matched to a gene: 7. The germline V gene encodes CDR1 MDHEN and CDR2 SYDVKM. The CDR3 sequence is 16 residues long. The CDR3 sequence: CASSLPLNRGNEKLFF. The DNA for the CDR3 is TGTGCCAGCAGTTTACCTCTTAACAGGGGTAATGAAAAACTGTTTTTT.

This sequence joins TRBV6-1 and TRBJ1-2; no definite D call. CDR1 is MNHNS and CDR2 is SASEGT in the germline V gene. CDR3 length: 13 amino acids. V dropped 1 base and J dropped 11 bases, with 14 bases sitting between them. CDR3 sequence (DNA): TGTGCCAGCAGTGAAGGGGCCAGCCGGAGATACACCTTC. It specifies CASSEGASRRYTF.

This clone was observed a single time. V gene TRBV6-5 combines with J gene TRBJ1-2; TRBD1 matches at 11 bases. The CDR3 totals 15 residues. Germline CDR1 and CDR2: MNHEY and SVGAGI. Unmatched junction bases numbered 3, after V lost 6 bases and J lost 0 bases. The DNA of the CDR3 is TGTGCCAGCAGCCCGGGACAGGGGGCTAACTATGGCTACACCTTC. It translates to CASSPGQGANYGYTF.

This clone was recorded once. This chain uses TRBV6-5 with TRBJ1-1; possible D gene TRBD1, 6 bases. With 2 bases removed from V and 4 bases from J, the gap between germline ends came to 14 bases. The germline gives CDR1 MNHEY, CDR2 SVGAGI. This CDR3 comprises 15 residues. CDR3 amino acids: CASSYEGDLSTEAFF. CDR3 DNA sequence: TGTGCCAGCAGTTACGAGGGGGACCTCTCCACTGAAGCTTTCTTT.

V and J are TRBV4-2 and TRBJ1-6; D might be TRBD1 (6 bases). CDR1 and CDR2 (germline): LGHNA, YNFKEQ. The V gene lost 1 base and the J gene lost 9 bases, with 13 bases spanning the gap. The CDR3 is made up of 15 amino acids. CDR3 nucleotides: TGTGCCAGCAGCCAAGTACAGGGCCCTGGTTCACCCCTCCACTTT. Residues: CASSQVQGPGSPLHF.

V usage is TRBV28 and J usage is TRBJ1-2; maybe TRBD1 (6 bases). V was shortened by 1 base and J by 5 bases, with 14 bases between the two germline ends. The CDR3 is 15 residues long. In germline, CDR1 is MDHEN, CDR2 SYDVKM. The CDR3 DNA is TGTGCCAGCAGTTTATTCGGCAGGGGCAGTTATGGCTACACCTTC. Translating it yields CASSLFGRGSYGYTF.

The rearrangement uses TRBV19 and TRBJ2-5, with D perhaps assigned TRBD1 or TRBD2 (6 bases each). Germline V CDR1 and CDR2: LNHDA, SQIVND (reference sequence). The CDR3 extends over 13 amino acids. V was shortened by 6 bases and J by 14 bases, with 22 bases between the two germline ends. This CDR3 is CASRRFEGGDPYF. The CDR3 region has the DNA TGTGCCAGTAGGCGATTTGAGGGGGGAGACCCTTACTTC.

CDR3 sequence (DNA): TGTGCCAGCAGCTCCATGGGTACCCTGAACACCATATATTTT. This encodes CASSSMGTLNTIYF. J is TRBJ1-3 and V is TRBV7-8; D uncertain. CDR3 size: 14 residues. Trimming removed 4 bases at V and 7 bases at J, with 14 bases between. The germline V gene encodes CDR1 SGHVS and CDR2 FQNEAQ.

V gene TRBV4-1 combines with J gene TRBJ2-5; D is undetermined. This CDR3 has 16 amino acids. V gave up 0 bases and J gave up 2 bases, with 13 bases separating them. From germline, CDR1 is MGHRA and CDR2 YSYEKL. The CDR3 DNA reads as TGCGCCAGCAGCCAAGAAATCCGCGTAACTCAAGAGACCCAGTACTTC. Translated, it gives CASSQEIRVTQETQYF.

The gene calls are TRBV11-2 and TRBJ1-1; unclear D gene. The germline CDR1 and CDR2 sequences are SGHAT and FQNNGV. The CDR3 is 14 amino acids. Trimming pared 4 bases from V and 3 bases from J, leaving 12 bases between. This CDR3 reads CASSSLLSYTEAFF. In nucleotides, the CDR3 is TGTGCCAGCAGCTCCCTCCTCAGTTACACTGAAGCTTTCTTT.

The table lists this clone with a few counts. The genes are TRBV2 and TRBJ1-2, with TRBD1 matching 9 bases. Trimming removed 6 bases from V and 8 bases from J; junction bases left unmatched: 10. Germline-derived CDR1 and CDR2 are SNHLY and FYNNEI. The length of the CDR3 is 14 residues. CDR3 region: CASRSGTGLEGYTF. The CDR3 nucleotides read TGTGCCAGCAGGTCCGGGACAGGGCTGGAGGGCTACACCTTC.

The V gene is TRBV5-8, the J gene TRBJ2-6, with D maybe TRBD1 (5 bases). The CDR3 is 17 residues long. Trimming removed 1 base from V and 0 bases from J, with 11 bases in between. The germline CDR1 and CDR2 sequences are SGHTS and YDEGEE. CDR3 sequence reads: CASSLRQISSGANVLTF. DNA of the CDR3: TGTGCCAGCAGCTTGAGACAGATTAGCTCTGGGGCCAACGTCCTGACTTTC.

The gene calls are TRBV5-1 and TRBJ2-3; D possibly corresponds to TRBD2 (6 bases). Trimming removed 0 bases from V and 0 bases from J, with 11 bases in between. Germline V gene sequence: CDR1 SGHRS, CDR2 YFSETQ. This CDR3 has 16 amino acids. CDR3 region: CASSLGMGTSTDTQYF. The CDR3 DNA reads TGCGCCAGCAGCTTGGGGATGGGGACTAGCACAGATACGCAGTATTTT.

V usage is TRBV7-2 and J usage is TRBJ2-1; D call uncertain. The CDR3 runs to 14 residues. CDR1 and CDR2 (germline): SGHTA, FQGNSA. The ends were cut back, 1 base at V and 1 base at J, with 5 bases in the middle. CDR3 coding DNA: TGTGCCAGCAGCTTAGTGGATTCCTACAATGAGCAGTTCTTC. Translated: CASSLVDSYNEQFF.

The chain recombines TRBV24-1 with TRBJ1-1; 7 bases are shared with TRBD1. In germline, CDR1 is KGHDR, CDR2 SFDVKD. This CDR3 contains 12 residues. Trimming at V came to 3 bases and at J to 8 bases, leaving 2 bases not matched to a gene. The CDR3 loop is CATSDAGQEAFF. Here the CDR3 DNA reads TGTGCCACCAGTGATGCGGGACAGGAAGCTTTCTTT.

This rearrangement joins TRBV19 to TRBJ1-6; 12 nucleotides align to TRBD1. The V and J ends lost 5 bases and 9 bases, in that order; junction bases with no gene match: 14. The CDR3 loop spans 18 amino acids. Germline V gene data show CDR1 as LNHDA and CDR2 as SQIVND (reference sequence). In DNA form, the CDR3 reads TGTGCCAGTAGTCCACGGGGACAGGGGGCCTCACAGCGTTCACCCCTCCACTTT. Its translation is CASSPRGQGASQRSPLHF.

V gene TRBV28 combines with J gene TRBJ1-5; D remains ambiguous. The length of the CDR3 is 15 residues. Germline values: CDR1 MDHEN, CDR2 SYDVKM. The V gene lost 6 bases and the J gene lost 0 bases, with 12 bases spanning the gap. This CDR3 is CASRRGAYSNQPQHF. The CDR3 DNA follows: TGTGCCAGCAGGCGGGGAGCTTATAGCAATCAGCCCCAGCATTTT. Combining the CDR3 with reference TRBV28 and TRBJ1-5 gives the whole variable domain DVKVTQSSRYLVKRTGEKVFLECVQDMDHENMFWYRQDPGLGLRLIYFSYDVKMKEKGDIPEGYSVSREKKERFSLILESASTNQTSMYLCASRRGAYSNQPQHFGDGTRLSIL.

The chain combines TRBV2 with TRBJ1-1; D may be TRBD1 (5 bases). V shed 6 bases and J shed 0 bases, with 11 bases lying between them. This CDR3 region has 14 residues. Looked up from germline, CDR1 is SNHLY and CDR2 is FYNNEI. The DNA of the CDR3 is TGTGCCAGCAGACAGGCCGGGATGAACACTGAAGCTTTCTTT. It yields the protein CASRQAGMNTEAFF.

The rearrangement uses TRBV20-1 and TRBJ2-7; a possible D gene is TRBD2 (5 bases). CDR3 size: 12 residues. Trimming removed 3 bases from V and 3 bases from J, with 9 bases in between. CDR1 and CDR2 (germline): DFQATT, SNEGSKA (reference sequence). In DNA form, the CDR3 reads TGCAGTGCTAGTTGGGGAGACTACGAGCAGTACGTC. As protein: CSASWGDYEQYV.

This rearrangement joins TRBV19 to TRBJ1-2; perhaps TRBD1 as D (5 bases). Germline values: CDR1 LNHDA, CDR2 SQIVND (reference sequence). The CDR3 runs to 17 residues. V shed 7 bases and J shed 0 bases, with 21 bases lying between them. The DNA of the CDR3 is TGTGCCAGTATTACCCTTTACTCGGGGGGTTCTAACTATGGCTACACCTTC. Translating it yields CASITLYSGGSNYGYTF. The whole variable domain, filled in from reference TRBV19 and TRBJ1-2, reads DGGITQSPKYLFRKEGQNVTLSCEQNLNHDAMYWYRQDPGQGLRLIYYSQIVNDFQKGDIAEGYSVSREKKESFPLTVTSAQKNPTAFYLCASITLYSGGSNYGYTFGSGTRLTVV.